Listed here are 32 T cell receptor beta chains from one sample, sequenced in a study of T-cell reconstitution after alpha-beta-depleted transplantation in children. Unique molecular identifiers featured in how the TCRbeta library was prepared. TCRdb redid the calling of the PCR reads with MiXCR, one entry per CDR3 protein. The sample contains about 300,000 distinct CDR3 sequences, about 9.4% of which appear only once. Material: PBMCs, obtained before TCRalphabeta/CD19-depleted stem cell transplant. These receptors all stem from a boy younger than two with acute myeloid leukemia, due to receive a stem cell transplant.

This clonotype was counted a few times. V and J are TRBV5-5 and TRBJ2-5, with D uncertain. The CDR3 contains 15 residues. Germline V gives CDR1 SGHKS, CDR2 YYEKEE (reference sequence). With 1 base removed from V and 1 base from J, the gap between germline ends came to 11 bases. CDR3 loop: CASSLTTIRQETQYF. For the CDR3, the DNA is TGTGCCAGCAGCTTGACGACAATTCGCCAAGAGACCCAGTACTTC.

This clonotype was recorded once. Because it lacks the conserved phenylalanine or tryptophan at the end, this CDR3 is likely a read error. This chain links TRBV7-8 with TRBJ2-7; 10 nucleotides line up with TRBD2. V lost 3 bases and J lost 4; bases outside the gene matches: 6. Germline V CDR1 and CDR2: SGHVS, FQNEAQ. The CDR3 contains 15 residues. This CDR3 is CASSFRTSGAYEQYL. The CDR3 DNA is TGTGCCAGCAGCTTTAGGACTAGCGGAGCTTACGAGCAGTACCTC.

At least ten counts were recorded for this clonotype. The genes are TRBV28 and TRBJ1-1; D ambiguous. The ends were cut back, 2 bases at V and 6 bases at J, with 7 bases in the middle. Germline V gene lookup returns CDR1 MDHEN and CDR2 SYDVKM. CDR3 length: 12 amino acids. The CDR3 loop reads CASSLVVAEAFF. CDR3 nucleotides: TGTGCCAGCAGTTTAGTCGTGGCTGAAGCTTTCTTT.

This clonotype appeared many times. The chain uses TRBV20-1 and TRBJ2-7; possible D gene TRBD1, 6 bases. The germline V and J ends were trimmed by 6 bases and 1 base, with 10 bases remaining between them. The V gene's germline CDR1 is DFQATT and CDR2 SNEGSKA (reference sequence). The CDR3 contains 12 residues. The CDR3 sequence is CSAPGQSYEQYF. The DNA for the CDR3 is TGCAGTGCGCCGGGACAATCCTACGAGCAGTACTTC.

This clonotype has at least ten counts. V is TRBV13 and J is TRBJ2-7; D gene ambiguous. The germline gives CDR1 PRHDT, CDR2 FYEKMQ (reference sequence). CDR3 length: 16 residues. Trimming shortened V by 0 bases and J by 5 bases, and 17 bases separated the two germline ends. The CDR3 bases are TGTGCCAGCAGCTTAGGCCCCGAGGAAACTCCCAACGAGCAGTACTTC. Translation: CASSLGPEETPNEQYF.

There are many counts of this clonotype. Here the CDR3 DNA reads TGTGCCAGTAGTACGAGGGTTCGACAGCCCCAGCATTTT. This encodes CASSTRVRQPQHF. This rearrangement joins TRBV19 to TRBJ1-5, with D uncertain. V was pared by 4 bases and J by 7 bases, with 11 bases between. Germline values: CDR1 LNHDA, CDR2 SQIVND (reference sequence). The CDR3 consists of 13 residues. Combining the CDR3 with reference TRBV19 and TRBJ1-5 gives the whole variable domain DGGITQSPKYLFRKEGQNVTLSCEQNLNHDAMYWYRQDPGQGLRLIYYSQIVNDFQKGDIAEGYSVSREKKESFPLTVTSAQKNPTAFYLCASSTRVRQPQHFGDGTRLSIL.

About this clonotype itself: Given a much more abundant clone one base away, this may be a read error. This chain uses TRBV5-5 with TRBJ2-7, with 12 bases matching TRBD2. The germline V gene encodes CDR1 SGHKS and CDR2 YYEKEE (reference sequence). CDR3 length: 17 residues. V lost 4 bases to trimming and J lost 4 bases; unmatched junction nucleotides: 12. In DNA form, the CDR3 reads TGTGCCAGCAGCGGGGGACTAGCGGGTGGGGCAGGTTACGAGCAGTACTTC. It translates to CASSGGLAGGAGYEQYF.

This clonotype was counted at least ten times. V and J are TRBV6-2 or TRBV6-3 and TRBJ2-7; 9 bases match TRBD2. J was trimmed by 1 base and V by 0 bases; bases with no gene match: 7. The CDR3 spans 17 residues. CDR1 MNHEY and CDR2 SVGEGT come from the germline V gene. This CDR3 reads CASSYSIPSGRSYEQYF. The CDR3 DNA reads as TGTGCCAGCAGTTACTCGATACCCAGCGGGAGGTCCTACGAGCAGTACTTC.

This clonotype was seen many times. The rearrangement links TRBV5-1 to TRBJ2-7; D is possibly TRBD2 (5 bases). V was trimmed by 3 bases and J by 10 bases, leaving 17 bases between them. The V gene's germline CDR1 is SGHRS and CDR2 YFSETQ. CDR3 length: 13 amino acids. CDR3: CASSSELGRSQYF. CDR3 sequence (DNA): TGCGCCAGCAGCTCGGAACTAGGAAGGAGCCAGTACTTC.

In the case of this clonotype: A read error may be the cause here, since a much bigger clone is one base away. The chain has TRBV5-5 and TRBJ1-2; D unclear. The germline V gene has CDR1 SGHKS and CDR2 YYEKEE (reference sequence). This CDR3 spans 13 amino acids. V gave up 0 bases and J gave up 9 bases, with 12 bases separating them. DNA of the CDR3: TGTGCCAGCAGCTTGGGGAGAGGGATCAGCTACACCTTC. Translation: CASSLGRGISYTF.

This clonotype turned up a few times. This chain uses TRBV27 with TRBJ1-3; D gene ambiguous. The CDR3 is 14 amino acids. Germline CDR1 MNHEY, CDR2 SMNVEV (reference sequence). Trimming cost V 6 bases and J 4 bases, with 13 bases left between them. CDR3 in DNA: TGTGCCAGCAGATCGGGGTCTCGAGGAAACACCATATATTTT. Translated, it gives CASRSGSRGNTIYF.

This clonotype was counted at least ten times. The chain uses TRBV2 and TRBJ2-2, with 10 bases lining up with TRBD2. Trimming removed 0 bases from V and 3 bases from J; junction bases left unmatched: 4. CDR1 and CDR2 from the germline V gene are SNHLY and FYNNEI. The CDR3 is 17 amino acids. The CDR3 nucleotides read TGTGCCAGCAGTGAAGCGGAACTAGCGGGGTACACCGGGGAGCTGTTTTTT. Amino acid sequence: CASSEAELAGYTGELFF.

This clonotype was observed at least ten times. The chain has TRBV11-2 and TRBJ2-7; the D gene is possibly TRBD2 (6 bases). The V end lost 4 bases, the J end lost 9 bases, and 13 bases lay between the germline ends. Germline V gene lookup returns CDR1 SGHAT and CDR2 FQNNGV. This CDR3 has 12 amino acids. This CDR3 is CASSWRGSGQYF. The CDR3 bases are TGTGCCAGCAGCTGGCGGGGTTCGGGGCAGTACTTC.

This clonotype was detected many times. The chain is built from TRBV28 and TRBJ2-7, with 7 bases matching TRBD1. The CDR3 sequence is 13 residues long. Germline loops: CDR1 MDHEN, CDR2 SYDVKM. Trimming took 5 bases from V and 3 from J; bases not matched to a gene: 4. CDR3: CASSRQGFYEQYF. As DNA, the CDR3 is TGTGCCAGCAGTAGACAGGGTTTCTACGAGCAGTACTTC. Full variable domain (rest looked up from reference TRBV28 and TRBJ2-7): DVKVTQSSRYLVKRTGEKVFLECVQDMDHENMFWYRQDPGLGLRLIYFSYDVKMKEKGDIPEGYSVSREKKERFSLILESASTNQTSMYLCASSRQGFYEQYFGPGTRLTVT.

This clonotype was seen repeatedly, ten times or more. DNA of the CDR3: TGTGCCAGCAGCCAACGCCCCTGGATAAACGGGGAGCTGTTTTTT. Its translation is CASSQRPWINGELFF. V is TRBV3-1 and J is TRBJ2-2; D not resolved. V was clipped by 2 bases and J by 7 bases, with 14 bases between them. The CDR3 is 15 residues long. CDR1 is LGHDT and CDR2 is YNNKEL in the germline V gene (reference sequence).

This clonotype was counted a few times. The chain couples TRBV7-6 to TRBJ1-4; possibly TRBD1 for D (6 bases). The ends were cut back, 1 base at V and 10 bases at J, with 19 bases in the middle. The CDR3 runs 16 residues. The germline V gene has CDR1 SGHVS and CDR2 FNYEAQ. This CDR3 reads CASSLGRDTLKGKLFF. The CDR3 DNA sequence: TGTGCCAGCAGCTTAGGAAGGGACACTTTAAAGGGAAAACTGTTTTTT.

This clonotype occurred many times. V is TRBV7-3 and J is TRBJ2-5, with TRBD1 matching 10 bases. V lost 4 bases, J lost 5 bases, and 4 bases stayed unmatched. This CDR3 spans 14 amino acids. CDR1 is SGHTA and CDR2 is FQGTGA in the germline V gene. In DNA form, the CDR3 reads TGTGCCAGCAGCTCCGGACAGGGGGAGGAGACCCAGTACTTC. As protein: CASSSGQGEETQYF.

This clonotype was found many times. V usage is TRBV6-5 and J usage is TRBJ2-2, with TRBD1 matching 10 bases. The CDR3 runs to 15 residues. The germline gives CDR1 MNHEY, CDR2 SVGAGI. Trimming removed 2 bases from V and 4 bases from J; junction bases left unmatched: 1. CDR3 bases: TGTGCCAGCAGTTACGGGACAGGGGTCACCGGGGAGCTGTTTTTT. This encodes CASSYGTGVTGELFF.

This clonotype was recorded many times. The chain joins TRBV10-3 to TRBJ2-2; D gene uncertain. This CDR3 contains 13 residues. CDR1 ENHRY and CDR2 SYGVKD come from the germline V gene. Trimming cost V 8 bases and J 2 bases, with 9 bases left between them. CDR3 nucleotide sequence: TGTGCCATCGGACCCAGTAACACCGGGGAGCTGTTTTTT. Protein product: CAIGPSNTGELFF.

This clonotype showed up many times. This rearrangement joins TRBV5-1 to TRBJ1-1; D possibly corresponds to TRBD1 (5 bases). Germline V CDR1 and CDR2: SGHRS, YFSETQ. CDR3 length equals 14 residues. Deletions cut 1 base from V and 3 bases from J, with 10 bases between. This chain's CDR3 is CASSLKGRDTEAFF. The DNA for the CDR3 is TGCGCCAGCAGCTTGAAGGGGAGGGACACTGAAGCTTTCTTT.

This clonotype was recorded a few times. The rearrangement uses TRBV12-3 or TRBV12-4 and TRBJ2-5; 13 nucleotides line up with TRBD2. The CDR3 has 15 residues. V trimming: 1 base; J trimming: 6 bases; junction bases outside the gene matches: 2. The CDR3 DNA is TGTGCCAGCAGTTTAGGGACTAGCGGGAGTAAGACCCAGTACTTC. The encoded protein is CASSLGTSGSKTQYF.

This clonotype was counted between two and nine times. The chain uses TRBV20-1 and TRBJ1-5; D perhaps matches TRBD1 (6 bases). V gave up 4 bases and J gave up 0 bases, with 16 bases separating them. Germline CDR1 DFQATT, CDR2 SNEGSKA (reference sequence). CDR3 length: 16 residues. CDR3 sequence (DNA): TGCAGTGCTAAGGGGGGAGGGGGGTATAGCAATCAGCCCCAGCATTTT. This encodes CSAKGGGGYSNQPQHF.

This clonotype was recorded many times. The J gene is TRBJ2-7, the V gene TRBV15; D is unresolved. The CDR3 sequence is 16 residues long. The germline V gene has CDR1 LNHNV and CDR2 YYDKDF (reference sequence). V lost 0 bases, J lost 2 bases, and 14 bases lay in between. The CDR3 DNA sequence: TGTGCCACCAGCAGAGATCTTGGACCCCGACCCTACGAGCAGTACTTC. Its protein is CATSRDLGPRPYEQYF.

A word on this clonotype: At one of its ends the junction is not consistent with the germline gene, which may arise from a read error. This sequence joins TRBV7-2 and TRBJ2-7; D may match TRBD1 or TRBD2 (5 bases each). This CDR3 has 13 residues. CDR1 and CDR2 (germline): SGHTA, FQGNSA. CDR3 loop: CASSFGTSREQNF. In DNA form, the CDR3 reads TGTGCCAGCAGCTTTGGGACCTCCCGCGAGCAGAACTTC.

Many counts were recorded for this clonotype. The V and J genes are TRBV28 and TRBJ2-3, with D maybe TRBD1 (5 bases). The V gene lost 5 bases and the J gene lost 7 bases, with 13 bases spanning the gap. Germline CDR1 is MDHEN and CDR2 is SYDVKM. The CDR3 has 13 residues. The CDR3 protein is CASSPQGPNTQYF. Here the CDR3 DNA reads TGTGCCAGCAGTCCTCAGGGTCCGAATACGCAGTATTTT.

CDR3 nucleotides: TGTGCCAGCAGCTTCGTTAGCGGGTCGGCTTCCTACGAGCAGTACTTC. Its protein product is CASSFVSGSASYEQYF. V gene TRBV7-2 combines with J gene TRBJ2-7; TRBD2 agrees at 7 bases. The V segment lost 3 bases and the J segment 1 base; nucleotides outside the gene matches: 9. The CDR3 totals 16 residues. Germline V gene sequence: CDR1 SGHTA, CDR2 FQGNSA.

This clonotype showed up many times. The rearrangement links TRBV4-1 to TRBJ1-6; the D is unclear. Germline V gene data show CDR1 as MGHRA and CDR2 as YSYEKL. This CDR3 contains 17 residues. V dropped 0 bases and J dropped 0 bases, with 9 bases sitting between them. The CDR3 nucleotides are TGCGCCAGCAGCCAAGATTACTTGAGCTCCTATAATTCACCCCTCCACTTT. Amino acid sequence: CASSQDYLSSYNSPLHF.

A note on this clonotype: A single base separates this from a much larger clone, so it may be a read error. The J gene is TRBJ2-3, the V gene TRBV5-6, with D perhaps TRBD1 (7 bases). This CDR3 contains 12 residues. Germline values: CDR1 SGHDT, CDR2 YYEEEE. This CDR3 reads CASGLWRGPGGF. The CDR3, as DNA: TGTGCCAGCGGCCTCTGGAGGGGGCCCGGAGGCTTT.

This clonotype was counted only a few times. The V call is TRBV5-1, the J call TRBJ2-2; 12 bases are a match to TRBD2. Germline V gene lookup returns CDR1 SGHRS and CDR2 YFSETQ. The CDR3 totals 18 residues. With 0 bases clipped from V and 5 bases from J, the junction kept 8 bases outside the gene matches. CDR3 protein: CASSLGLAGGPSTGELFF. The CDR3 DNA reads TGCGCCAGCAGCTTGGGTCTAGCGGGAGGGCCGAGTACCGGGGAGCTGTTTTTT.

This clonotype showed up many times. The chain carries TRBV7-2 and TRBJ2-2; TRBD2 aligns across 14 bases. The CDR3 is 16 residues long. The V gene end was trimmed by 5 bases and the J gene end by 5 bases; junction bases not matched to a gene: 4. CDR1 and CDR2 from the germline V gene are SGHTA and FQGNSA. The CDR3 sequence: CASSPRLAGGTGELFF. DNA for the CDR3: TGTGCCAGCAGCCCCCGACTAGCGGGAGGGACCGGGGAGCTGTTTTTT.

This clonotype showed up many times. The V call is TRBV29-1, the J call TRBJ2-6; D not certain. This CDR3 has 11 residues. Trimming pared 0 bases from V and 15 bases from J, leaving 9 bases between. Germline V gives CDR1 SQVTM, CDR2 ANQGSEA. CDR3 DNA: TGCAGCGTTGAAGATTTGGCCGGCCTGACTTTC. Residues: CSVEDLAGLTF. Complete variable domain (other parts from reference TRBV29-1 and TRBJ2-6): SAVISQKPSRDICQRGTSLTIQCQVDSQVTMMFWYRQQPGQSLTLIATANQGSEATYESGFVIDKFPISRPNLTFSTLTVSNMSPEDSSIYLCSVEDLAGLTFGAGSRLTVL.

As regards this clonotype: A much larger clone lies a single base off, so this may be a read error. The rearrangement uses TRBV20-1 and TRBJ1-3; D possibly corresponds to TRBD1 (5 bases). The germline V gene encodes CDR1 DFQATT and CDR2 SNEGSKA (reference sequence). V was cut by 4 bases and J by 5 bases, with 18 bases left in between. This CDR3 comprises 15 residues. The CDR3 sequence is CSATIFRDSRNTIYF. As DNA, the CDR3 is TGCAGTGCTACCATTTTCCGGGACTCCAGAAACACCATATATTTT.